Shown below are 26 T cell receptor beta chains from a single sample sequenced in a study of early T cells in non-severe SARS-CoV-2 infection. MiXCR, applied by TCRdb to the 5' RACE reads, yields one record per CDR3 protein. Of about 48,000 distinct CDR3 sequences listed, over 7.5% are singletons. The sequenced material came from whole blood. Receptors were obtained from an adult who was a healthcare worker with PCR-confirmed SARS-CoV-2 infection or an uninfected control (not recorded which).

This clonotype has a count of ten or more. The J gene is TRBJ2-1, the V gene TRBV5-1; 13 positions agree with TRBD2. The length of the CDR3 is 17 residues. Germline loops: CDR1 SGHRS, CDR2 YFSETQ. V gave up 3 bases and J gave up 5 bases; unmatched junction bases: 8. CDR3 sequence: CASSWTSGSPLNNEQFF. The DNA for the CDR3 is TGCGCCAGCAGCTGGACTAGCGGGAGTCCCCTCAACAATGAGCAGTTCTTC.

The chain employs TRBV5-1 and TRBJ2-1; the D gene could be TRBD1 or TRBD2 (5 bases each). This CDR3 is 15 amino acids long. The germline CDR1 and CDR2 sequences are SGHRS and YFSETQ. V dropped 0 bases and J dropped 2 bases, with 9 bases sitting between them. Here the CDR3 DNA reads TGCGCCAGCAGCTTGGAGAGGGGCCCCTACAATGAGCAGTTCTTC. Its protein is CASSLERGPYNEQFF.

The chain employs TRBV5-1 and TRBJ2-5, with 8 nucleotides matching TRBD1. Germline assignment: CDR1 SGHRS and CDR2 YFSETQ. This CDR3 has 14 amino acids. V shed 4 bases and J 3 bases; nucleotides not matched to a gene: 5. The CDR3 loop is CASSLGQEKETQYF. CDR3 nucleotides: TGCGCCAGCAGCCTGGGACAGGAGAAAGAGACCCAGTACTTC.

The sample holds many counts of this clonotype. The J gene is TRBJ2-7, the V gene TRBV2; D is possibly TRBD2 (6 bases). V lost 3 bases to trimming and J lost 4 bases, with 13 bases between them. CDR1 is SNHLY and CDR2 is FYNNEI in the germline V gene. CDR3 size: 14 residues. In nucleotides, the CDR3 is TGTGCCAGCAGTGAGGACTACCCAGGGTACGAGCAGTACTTC. It codes for CASSEDYPGYEQYF. Filled out from reference TRBV2 and TRBJ2-7, the complete variable domain reads EPEVTQTPSHQVTQMGQEVILRCVPISNHLYFYWYRQILGQKVEFLVSFYNNEISEKSEIFDDQFSVERPDGSNFTLKIRSTKLEDSAMYFCASSEDYPGYEQYFGPGTRLTVT.

In its sample, this clonotype was seen many times. This rearrangement joins TRBV18 to TRBJ1-1; 11 bases align to TRBD1. The CDR3 is 14 amino acids. Germline V lookup: CDR1 KGHSH, CDR2 LQKENI. V was clipped by 5 bases and J by 7 bases; unmatched bases: 6. DNA of the CDR3: TGTGCCAGCTCATCGGGACAGGGGGTTCTTGAAGCTTTCTTT. It encodes CASSSGQGVLEAFF.

At least ten counts were recorded for this clonotype. This chain connects TRBV7-3 to TRBJ2-1, with TRBD2 matching over 8 bases. V lost 5 bases, J lost 6 bases, and 3 bases stayed unmatched. The CDR3 runs to 13 residues. From germline, CDR1 is SGHTA and CDR2 FQGTGA. The CDR3, as DNA: TGTGCCAGCAGCCCAGGGACTAGCAATGAGCAGTTCTTC. This translates into CASSPGTSNEQFF.

The CDR3 loop reads CSSRERYMNTEAFF. As DNA, the CDR3 is TGCAGCTCCCGTGAGCGGTACATGAACACTGAAGCTTTCTTT. J is TRBJ1-1 and V is TRBV29-1, with no clear D. The CDR3 has 14 residues. The germline CDR1 and CDR2 sequences are SQVTM and ANQGSEA. V lost 8 bases to trimming and J lost 0 bases, with 16 bases between them.

This chain connects TRBV9 to TRBJ2-3, with D unclear. From germline, CDR1 is SGDLS and CDR2 YYNGEE. V was cut by 2 bases and J by 4 bases, with 5 bases left in between. The CDR3 is 12 amino acids. The DNA for the CDR3 is TGTGCCAGCAGCGTTGGGGCAGATACGCAGTATTTT. Translated, it gives CASSVGADTQYF.

This clonotype has a count of ten or more. V usage is TRBV11-2 and J usage is TRBJ1-1, with 7 bases identical to TRBD1. Losses at the gene ends were 8 bases for V and 5 bases for J; bases not matched to a gene: 11. CDR3 length: 14 residues. CDR1 and CDR2 from the germline V gene are SGHAT and FQNNGV. CDR3 nucleotide sequence: TGTGCCAGCTCCGAACAGGGGCTCTATACTGAAGCTTTCTTT. Its translation is CASSEQGLYTEAFF.

This clonotype was recorded at least ten times. The chain employs TRBV12-3 or TRBV12-4 and TRBJ2-4; D is perhaps TRBD1 (6 bases). V gave up 3 bases and J gave up 2 bases, with 14 bases separating them. The CDR3 length is 16 residues. CDR3 in amino acids: CASSFEPGATKNIQYF. The CDR3, as DNA: TGTGCCAGCAGTTTTGAGCCAGGGGCGACCAAAAACATTCAGTACTTC.

This clonotype was found a few times. The rearrangement joins TRBV29-1 to TRBJ2-5; TRBD2 matches 12 bases. The CDR3 consists of 17 residues. V dropped 1 base and J dropped 5; count of bases not matched to a gene: 11. CDR1 and CDR2 (germline): SQVTM, ANQGSEA. The chain's CDR3 is CSVEGLAGVRSGETQYF. The DNA of the CDR3 is TGCAGCGTTGAAGGACTAGCGGGAGTTAGATCGGGGGAGACCCAGTACTTC.

At least ten counts were recorded for this clonotype. This chain uses TRBV29-1 with TRBJ1-1; a weak D match, TRBD1 (6 bases). CDR3 length: 12 residues. Trimming left V 6 bases short and J 11 bases short, with 19 bases between. Looked up from germline, CDR1 is SQVTM and CDR2 is ANQGSEA. The CDR3 DNA reads as TGCAGCGTACGAAGAACAGGGTATTCGGCTTTCTTT. Its protein is CSVRRTGYSAFF. The full variable domain, rest sourced from reference TRBV29-1 and TRBJ1-1, is SAVISQKPSRDICQRGTSLTIQCQVDSQVTMMFWYRQQPGQSLTLIATANQGSEATYESGFVIDKFPISRPNLTFSTLTVSNMSPEDSSIYLCSVRRTGYSAFFGQGTRLTVV.

The rearrangement joins TRBV20-1 to TRBJ1-1; no clear D gene. The CDR3 contains 14 residues. CDR1 and CDR2 (germline): DFQATT, SNEGSKA (reference sequence). The germline V and J ends were trimmed by 3 bases and 1 base, with 12 bases remaining between them. The CDR3 coding sequence is TGCAGTGCTAGGGAGGGTGGGCGGAACACTGAAGCTTTCTTT. Translation gives CSAREGGRNTEAFF.

This clonotype occurred many times. This chain joins TRBV2 and TRBJ1-5; 8 nucleotides line up with TRBD1. Trimming at V came to 8 bases and at J to 6 bases, leaving 6 bases not matched to a gene. This CDR3 has 13 residues. The germline gives CDR1 SNHLY, CDR2 FYNNEI. The CDR3, as DNA: TGTGCCAGCCAAGCAGGGGGCTTTCAGCCCCAGCATTTT. It is translated as CASQAGGFQPQHF. The whole variable domain, filled in from reference TRBV2 and TRBJ1-5, reads EPEVTQTPSHQVTQMGQEVILRCVPISNHLYFYWYRQILGQKVEFLVSFYNNEISEKSEIFDDQFSVERPDGSNFTLKIRSTKLEDSAMYFCASQAGGFQPQHFGDGTRLSIL.

This clonotype was detected ten times or more. The chain combines TRBV2 with TRBJ2-5; 8 nucleotides match TRBD2. From germline, CDR1 is SNHLY and CDR2 FYNNEI. V lost 3 bases to trimming and J lost 4 bases; unmatched junction nucleotides: 10. The CDR3 has 16 amino acids. CDR3 bases: TGTGCCAGCAGTGAGGCGGGACTAGGAGTATCAGAGACCCAGTACTTC. The encoded protein is CASSEAGLGVSETQYF.

This clonotype was observed at least ten times. The J gene is TRBJ2-7, the V gene TRBV7-9; 9 nucleotides line up with TRBD2. With 8 bases clipped from V and 4 bases from J, the junction kept 6 bases outside the gene matches. This CDR3 is built from 13 residues. The germline V gene encodes CDR1 SEHNR and CDR2 FQNEAQ (reference sequence). CDR3 DNA: TGTGCCAGCGAGCCTAGCGGGATTTACGAGCAGTACTTC. It encodes CASEPSGIYEQYF.

V gene TRBV20-1 combines with J gene TRBJ1-2; TRBD1 agrees at 10 bases. Unmatched junction bases numbered 13, after V lost 4 bases and J lost 8 bases. In germline, CDR1 is DFQATT, CDR2 SNEGSKA (reference sequence). This CDR3 spans 15 amino acids. The CDR3 DNA sequence: TGCAGTGCTACAGGCCCGACAGGGGGCGAGCGGGGCTACACCTTC. It codes for CSATGPTGGERGYTF.

Ten or more counts support this clonotype. J is TRBJ1-1 and V is TRBV6-4; 9 nucleotides match TRBD1. Trimming at V came to 7 bases and at J to 0 bases, leaving 6 bases not matched to a gene. This CDR3 has 15 residues. Germline CDR1 reads MRHNA; CDR2 reads SNTAGT. CDR3 sequence (DNA): TGTGCCAGCACCCGGGACAGGGCCGTGAACACTGAAGCTTTCTTT. It encodes CASTRDRAVNTEAFF.

This clonotype was counted ten times or more. The chain uses TRBV4-2 and TRBJ2-7, with TRBD2 identical over 11 bases. The CDR3 runs 15 residues. Trimming removed 0 bases from V and 5 bases from J; junction bases left unmatched: 3. Germline values: CDR1 LGHNA, CDR2 YNFKEQ. CDR3 in DNA: TGTGCCAGCAGCCAAGATACTAGCGGGAGCGACGAGCAGTACTTC. Protein product: CASSQDTSGSDEQYF.

V and J are TRBV29-1 and TRBJ2-1, with 7 bases identical to TRBD1. V dropped 4 bases and J dropped 4; count of bases not matched to a gene: 1. The CDR3 has 12 residues. Germline V gene lookup returns CDR1 SQVTM and CDR2 ANQGSEA. The CDR3 loop is CSVAGGYNEQFF. The CDR3 nucleotides read TGCAGCGTTGCAGGGGGATACAATGAGCAGTTCTTC.

This clonotype was picked up many times. This chain links TRBV28 with TRBJ2-7; D unclear. With 9 bases removed from V and 6 bases from J, the gap between germline ends came to 9 bases. The germline CDR1 and CDR2 sequences are MDHEN and SYDVKM. The CDR3 has 10 residues. DNA for the CDR3: TGTGCCAGTCGACGGTCCGAGCAGTACTTC. Encoded protein: CASRRSEQYF. The complete variable domain, with remaining parts taken from reference TRBV28 and TRBJ2-7, reads DVKVTQSSRYLVKRTGEKVFLECVQDMDHENMFWYRQDPGLGLRLIYFSYDVKMKEKGDIPEGYSVSREKKERFSLILESASTNQTSMYLCASRRSEQYFGPGTRLTVT.

The rearrangement joins TRBV6-5 to TRBJ1-6; no reliable D call. Germline assignment: CDR1 MNHEY and CDR2 SVGAGI. This CDR3 region has 14 residues. V gave up 4 bases and J gave up 9 bases, with 13 bases separating them. The CDR3 DNA reads TGTGCCAGCAGTTTGGGTAGGATTGCTTCACCCCTCCACTTT. Protein: CASSLGRIASPLHF.

This chain links TRBV13 with TRBJ1-3, with TRBD1 matching 7 bases. The V and J ends lost 5 bases and 9 bases, in that order; junction bases with no gene match: 7. The germline V gene has CDR1 PRHDT and CDR2 FYEKMQ (reference sequence). The CDR3 sequence is 13 residues long. CDR3 sequence reads: CASSRRDSGTIYF. The CDR3 DNA reads as TGTGCCAGCAGCCGCCGGGACAGCGGCACCATATATTTT.

This clonotype was counted many times. The V gene is TRBV20-1, the J gene TRBJ1-1, with a weak D call TRBD1 (6 bases). The CDR3 contains 15 residues. Looked up from germline, CDR1 is DFQATT and CDR2 is SNEGSKA (reference sequence). V gave up 5 bases and J gave up 6 bases, with 22 bases separating them. In DNA, the CDR3 is TGCAGTGCTCGGTACCGAGGGCAGGGGTTTGCTGAAGCTTTCTTT. Translated, it gives CSARYRGQGFAEAFF.

This clonotype has ten or more counts. The chain uses TRBV5-4 and TRBJ2-3, with TRBD2 matching 7 bases. V was pared by 1 base and J by 4 bases, with 9 bases of the junction left unmatched. The length of the CDR3 is 16 residues. CDR1 is SGHNT, CDR2 YYREEE, per germline (reference sequence). The CDR3 reads CASSLLREYFPDTQYF. For the CDR3, the DNA is TGTGCCAGCAGCTTGTTGCGGGAGTATTTCCCAGATACGCAGTATTTT. The complete variable domain, with remaining parts taken from reference TRBV5-4 and TRBJ2-3, reads ETGVTQSPTHLIKTRGQQVTLRCSSQSGHNTVSWYQQALGQGPQFIFQYYREEENGRGNFPPRFSGLQFPNYSSELNVNALELDDSALYLCASSLLREYFPDTQYFGPGTRLTVL.

This rearrangement joins TRBV5-1 to TRBJ2-5; 8 positions match TRBD1. There are 16 residues in the CDR3. The junction had 7 bases not matched to a gene; V was cut back by 0 bases and J by 3 bases. Germline V gene sequence: CDR1 SGHRS, CDR2 YFSETQ. The CDR3 spells CASSLVGTDREETQYF. The CDR3 DNA is TGCGCCAGCAGCTTGGTAGGGACGGACAGGGAAGAGACCCAGTACTTC.